These 31 T cell receptor beta chains were sequenced from one sample in a study of T cell repertoires in cytomegalovirus infection. From the reads, TCRdb called clonotypes with MiXCR, one entry per CDR3 protein. The data show about 890,000 distinct CDR3 sequences, around a third seen once. These receptors lack a known antigen. Source: cultured CD8+ T cells from PBMCs, taken from culture after CMV antigen stimulation. The receptors shown here come from a human donor in good health (CMV status not recorded). Some clones in this sample may be carry-over from other donors' samples.

The sample holds many counts of this clonotype. The V and J genes are TRBV7-8 and TRBJ2-7; TRBD1 might be the D (6 bases). CDR3 length equals 15 residues. With 5 bases removed from V and 7 bases from J, the gap between germline ends came to 21 bases. Germline V gives CDR1 SGHVS, CDR2 FQNEAQ. The DNA for the CDR3 is TGTGCCAGCAGCCCGCCCCAGGGGCGCCGTGGGGAGCAGTACTTC. Its protein product is CASSPPQGRRGEQYF.

The J gene is TRBJ2-5, the V gene TRBV19; D perhaps matches TRBD2 (5 bases). CDR3 size: 15 residues. Germline assignment: CDR1 LNHDA and CDR2 SQIVND (reference sequence). Trimming took 3 bases from V and 4 from J, leaving 15 bases between them. The CDR3 protein is CASSIGGASGETQYF. CDR3 DNA: TGTGCCAGTAGTATTGGAGGAGCGTCGGGAGAGACCCAGTACTTC.

This clonotype was recorded only once. The chain joins TRBV4-2 to TRBJ1-1, with 8 bases that match TRBD1. The CDR3 extends over 15 amino acids. After removal of 4 bases from V and 3 bases from J, the junction contained 7 bases not matched to a gene. Germline CDR1 reads LGHNA; CDR2 reads YNFKEQ. The CDR3 DNA reads as TGTGCCAGCAGCCTCCGGACAGGGCAGGACACTGAAGCTTTCTTT. This encodes CASSLRTGQDTEAFF.

To note about this clonotype: A much larger clone differs from this one at a single base, so this may be a read error. The rearrangement links TRBV7-8 to TRBJ2-1, with D unclear. Germline lookup yields CDR1 SGHVS and CDR2 FQNEAQ. CDR3 length: 15 amino acids. Trimming removed 0 bases from V and 8 bases from J, with 14 bases in between. The CDR3 sequence: CASSLADFPWDEQFF. Written as DNA, the CDR3 is TGTGCCAGCAGCTTAGCCGACTTCCCTTGGGATGAGCAGTTCTTC.

This clonotype was observed a handful of times. The chain carries TRBV4-1 and TRBJ2-1; TRBD2 agrees at 8 bases. With 7 bases clipped from V and 4 bases from J, the junction kept 18 bases outside the gene matches. The germline CDR1 and CDR2 sequences are MGHRA and YSYEKL. The CDR3 sequence is 18 residues long. The CDR3 sequence: CASTPSPGGLPKYNEQFF. The CDR3 DNA is TGCGCCAGCACTCCAAGTCCGGGGGGGCTTCCCAAGTACAATGAGCAGTTCTTC.

This clonotype was seen once. The genes are TRBV5-1 and TRBJ1-6; maybe TRBD1 (5 bases). V dropped 5 bases and J dropped 6 bases, with 9 bases sitting between them. The germline V gene has CDR1 SGHRS and CDR2 YFSETQ. The CDR3 runs 13 residues. The CDR3 nucleotides read TGCGCCAGCAGGGGACTTCTTAATTCACCCCTCCACTTT. This codes for CASRGLLNSPLHF.

This clonotype was detected only a few times. V gene TRBV2 combines with J gene TRBJ1-4; D call uncertain. V was cut by 3 bases and J by 5 bases, with 22 bases left in between. Germline lookup yields CDR1 SNHLY and CDR2 FYNNEI. This CDR3 has 18 residues. CDR3 in DNA: TGTGCCAGCAGTGAGCAGGACTCAGGATGGAGTTACAATGAAAAACTGTTTTTT. Translation: CASSEQDSGWSYNEKLFF.

At least ten counts were recorded for this clonotype. This rearrangement joins TRBV7-6 to TRBJ1-1; D might be TRBD1 (5 bases). CDR1 and CDR2 from the germline V gene are SGHVS and FNYEAQ. The CDR3 consists of 14 residues. The V end was cut by 5 bases, the J end by 0 bases, with 10 bases between. The CDR3 coding sequence is TGTGCCAGCAGCGTCACAGGACTGAACACTGAAGCTTTCTTT. This encodes CASSVTGLNTEAFF.

This clonotype was observed a handful of times. This chain connects TRBV6-2 or TRBV6-3 to TRBJ2-6; D possibly corresponds to TRBD1 (6 bases). The germline V gene has CDR1 MNHEY and CDR2 SVGEGT. This CDR3 contains 13 residues. V was shortened by 6 bases and J by 12 bases, with 15 bases between the two germline ends. CDR3 protein: CASSLTGISVLTF. Written as DNA, the CDR3 is TGTGCCAGCAGCCTCACAGGGATCAGCGTCCTGACTTTC.

This clonotype was counted only a few times. The rearrangement links TRBV19 to TRBJ1-4; D is perhaps TRBD1 (5 bases). The V gene's germline CDR1 is LNHDA and CDR2 SQIVND (reference sequence). This CDR3 is built from 15 residues. V lost 5 bases and J lost 8, with 18 bases in between. CDR3 sequence reads: CASSPSRGTVEKLFF. As DNA, the CDR3 is TGTGCCAGTAGTCCTTCCCGGGGGACGGTGGAAAAACTGTTTTTT.

J is TRBJ2-7 and V is TRBV28; 11 nucleotides align to TRBD2. This CDR3 region has 16 residues. Germline V gene lookup returns CDR1 MDHEN and CDR2 SYDVKM. Trimming removed 5 bases from V and 7 bases from J; junction bases left unmatched: 13. The CDR3 nucleotides are TGTGCCAGCAGTCCCCCACTAGCGGGGGTGGTGGGGGAGCAGTACGTC. It codes for CASSPPLAGVVGEQYV.

The sample holds a few counts of this clonotype. V usage is TRBV14 and J usage is TRBJ1-4; D is unclear. This CDR3 spans 16 amino acids. CDR1 SGHDN and CDR2 FVKESK come from the germline V gene. Trimming left V 1 base short and J 0 bases short, with 9 bases between. The CDR3 sequence: CASSQVRGATNEKLFF. The CDR3 DNA reads as TGTGCCAGCAGCCAAGTGCGGGGAGCAACTAATGAAAAACTGTTTTTT.

This clonotype was detected a few times. This chain connects TRBV2 to TRBJ1-2; D gene unclear. The V and J ends lost 8 bases and 2 bases respectively, with 18 bases between them. CDR3 length: 15 residues. Germline V gene data show CDR1 as SNHLY and CDR2 as FYNNEI. The CDR3 nucleotides read TGTGCCAGCCCGGGGAGGGCAACTCTCAACTATGGCTACACCTTC. Residues: CASPGRATLNYGYTF.

This clonotype was counted at least ten times. CDR3 sequence reads: CASSNNAQGGYTF. The CDR3 coding sequence is TGTGCCAGCAGTAACAACGCCCAGGGAGGCTACACCTTC. This sequence joins TRBV6-1 and TRBJ1-2; D may be TRBD1 (5 bases). CDR1 and CDR2 from the germline V gene are MNHNS and SASEGT. There are 13 residues in the CDR3. The ends were cut back, 5 bases at V and 8 bases at J, with 15 bases in the middle.

This clonotype has more than one count but fewer than ten. The chain carries TRBV6-2 or TRBV6-3 and TRBJ2-5, with D hard to call. V shed 6 bases and J shed 5 bases, with 13 bases lying between them. The CDR3 is made up of 13 amino acids. Per the germline V gene, CDR1 is MNHEY and CDR2 is SVGEGT. CDR3 DNA: TGTGCCAGCAGCGGACCAGTCTGGGAGACCCAGTACTTC. Its translation is CASSGPVWETQYF.

The chain links TRBV7-9 to TRBJ2-3; D ambiguous. From germline, CDR1 is SEHNR and CDR2 FQNEAQ (reference sequence). The V end was cut by 6 bases, the J end by 9 bases, with 7 bases between. This CDR3 is built from 10 residues. CDR3 sequence: CASSRNTQYF. DNA of the CDR3: TGTGCCAGCAGTAGGAACACGCAGTATTTT.

A word on this clonotype: At one of its ends the junction is not consistent with the germline gene, which may arise from a read error. The chain uses TRBV7-2 and TRBJ2-1; D possibly corresponds to TRBD1 (6 bases). CDR1 and CDR2 from the germline V gene are SGHTA and FQGNSA. The CDR3 has 14 residues. For the CDR3, the DNA is TGTGTCAGCAGCTTACTGGGGGCAGGGGATGAGCAGTTCTTC. Protein sequence: CVSSLLGAGDEQFF.

V and J are TRBV6-2 or TRBV6-3 and TRBJ1-1, with 10 bases lining up with TRBD1. The V and J ends lost 8 bases and 4 bases, in that order; junction bases with no gene match: 4. This CDR3 is built from 13 residues. Germline CDR1 is MNHEY and CDR2 is SVGEGT. The CDR3: CASEGQGPTEAFF. CDR3 nucleotide sequence: TGTGCCAGCGAGGGACAGGGGCCCACTGAAGCTTTCTTT.

This rearrangement joins TRBV4-3 to TRBJ2-2; D is tentatively TRBD1 or TRBD2 (5 bases each). This CDR3 contains 14 residues. V dropped 2 bases and J dropped 3 bases, with 7 bases sitting between them. CDR1 is LGHNA, CDR2 YSLEER, per germline. The CDR3 sequence is CASSQRGDTGELFF. Written as DNA, the CDR3 is TGCGCCAGCAGCCAACGAGGGGACACCGGGGAGCTGTTTTTT.

The V gene is TRBV6-6, the J gene TRBJ1-6; D perhaps matches TRBD1 (6 bases). The CDR3 extends over 17 amino acids. V dropped 2 bases and J dropped 6 bases, with 17 bases sitting between them. CDR1 and CDR2 from the germline V gene are MNHNY and SVGAGI (reference sequence). Here the CDR3 reads CASSYEDRTGFNSPLHF. The CDR3 DNA sequence: TGTGCCAGCAGTTACGAGGACAGAACGGGATTTAATTCACCCCTCCACTTT.

The chain uses TRBV7-9 and TRBJ2-1; D tentatively reads TRBD1 or TRBD2 (6 bases each). The CDR3 is 15 amino acids. V gave up 5 bases and J gave up 5 bases, with 16 bases separating them. Germline lookup yields CDR1 SEHNR and CDR2 FQNEAQ (reference sequence). The CDR3 protein is CASSPLRGGHNEQFF. The CDR3 DNA sequence: TGTGCCAGCAGCCCTTTGAGAGGGGGGCACAATGAGCAGTTCTTC.

The gene calls are TRBV12-3 or TRBV12-4 and TRBJ2-6; D is unclear. Trimming took off 5 bases at V and 6 bases at J, with 14 bases between the two ends. CDR3 size: 15 residues. CDR3 region: CASSPRNEAANVLTF. In nucleotides, the CDR3 is TGTGCCAGCAGTCCCCGAAATGAGGCGGCCAACGTCCTGACTTTC.

A remark on this clonotype: The junction departs from the called germline gene at one end, perhaps through a read error. This rearrangement joins TRBV4-1 to TRBJ1-6; D is possibly TRBD1 (6 bases). This CDR3 is built from 16 residues. Germline assignment: CDR1 MGHRA and CDR2 YSYEKL. The CDR3 DNA is TGTGCCAGCAGCCAAGAGACCAACAGGGAGAATTCACCCCTCCACTTT. Amino acid sequence: CASSQETNRENSPLHF.

This clonotype has only a few counts. The V and J genes are TRBV11-2 and TRBJ2-5; D is unclear. V lost 0 bases and J 2 bases, leaving 16 bases between the germline ends. The CDR3 runs 17 residues. Germline CDR1 and CDR2: SGHAT and FQNNGV. The CDR3 sequence is CASSLDPASLGQETQYF. The CDR3 DNA reads TGTGCCAGCAGCTTAGATCCGGCGAGCCTAGGGCAAGAGACCCAGTACTTC. The whole variable domain, remainder taken from reference TRBV11-2 and TRBJ2-5, is EAGVAQSPRYKIIEKRQSVAFWCNPISGHATLYWYQQILGQGPKLLIQFQNNGVVDDSQLPKDRFSAERLKGVDSTLKIQPAKLEDSAVYLCASSLDPASLGQETQYFGPGTRLLVL.

V usage is TRBV6-4 and J usage is TRBJ2-1; D possibly corresponds to TRBD2 (5 bases). The CDR3 extends over 15 amino acids. V was trimmed by 5 bases and J by 5 bases, leaving 16 bases between them. From germline, CDR1 is MRHNA and CDR2 SNTAGT. CDR3 in DNA: TGTGCCAGCAGTTGGACTGGTCTGGGTAACAATGAGCAGTTCTTC. Translation: CASSWTGLGNNEQFF.

This clonotype occurred a few times. The CDR3 reads CAISVDSNSYEQYF. CDR3 nucleotides: TGTGCCATCAGTGTGGACAGCAACTCCTACGAGCAGTACTTC. The rearrangement joins TRBV10-3 to TRBJ2-7; D perhaps matches TRBD1 (6 bases). The ends were cut back, 4 bases at V and 0 bases at J, with 10 bases in the middle. The CDR3 is 14 amino acids. CDR1 and CDR2 from the germline V gene are ENHRY and SYGVKD.

This chain links TRBV7-8 with TRBJ2-2; possibly TRBD1 for D (7 bases). The CDR3 runs to 16 residues. Trimming removed 1 base from V and 7 bases from J, with 16 bases in between. The germline CDR1 and CDR2 sequences are SGHVS and FQNEAQ. The CDR3 spells CASSLVLQGRSGELFF. DNA for the CDR3: TGTGCCAGCAGCTTAGTTTTACAGGGGAGGAGCGGGGAGCTGTTTTTT.

This clonotype has a handful of counts. The rearrangement uses TRBV19 and TRBJ1-1, with D possibly being TRBD1 (6 bases). The length of the CDR3 is 18 residues. Germline loops: CDR1 LNHDA, CDR2 SQIVND (reference sequence). V lost 7 bases and J lost 1, with 25 bases in between. This CDR3 reads CASKTLRQEKKQNTEAFF. CDR3 nucleotides: TGTGCCAGTAAAACCCTACGACAGGAAAAAAAGCAGAACACTGAAGCTTTCTTT.

V gene TRBV18 combines with J gene TRBJ1-2; D is unclear. The CDR3 consists of 18 residues. Trimming pared 1 base from V and 2 bases from J, leaving 20 bases between. The germline gives CDR1 KGHSH, CDR2 LQKENI. DNA of the CDR3: TGTGCCAGCTCACCACGGGCGGATCAGGACTTTGTAAACTATGGCTACACCTTC. Residues: CASSPRADQDFVNYGYTF.

V and J are TRBV4-1 and TRBJ1-5; D ambiguous. The germline V gene encodes CDR1 MGHRA and CDR2 YSYEKL. Trimming left V 4 bases short and J 7 bases short, with 11 bases between. The CDR3 is made up of 13 amino acids. The chain's CDR3 is CASSPPGEQPQHF. The CDR3 DNA follows: TGCGCCAGCAGCCCCCCGGGAGAGCAGCCCCAGCATTTT.

In its sample, this clonotype was seen a few times. This chain joins TRBV7-2 and TRBJ1-2, with D perhaps TRBD1 (5 bases). This CDR3 contains 17 residues. Germline CDR1 reads SGHTA; CDR2 reads FQGNSA. V was shortened by 1 base and J by 5 bases, with 20 bases between the two germline ends. CDR3 nucleotides: TGTGCCAGCAGCTTAGGGGGACGGTTGGAGGTCCAATATGGCTACACCTTC. This translates into CASSLGGRLEVQYGYTF.